The T cell receptor beta chain under discussion was sequenced for a study of spatial heterogeneity in lung cancer. Unique molecular identifiers, one per molecule, were present on every TCR cDNA molecule. Via MiXCR, TCRdb re-called the 5' RACE reads, giving one row per CDR3 protein. The sample gives more than 3,500 distinct CDR3 sequences, roughly 9.8% of which show up once; roughly 46% is in the top ten. This clonotype is deemed medium-sized. Stated time point: sample taken at primary tumor resection. Unsorted samples of tumor, nontumor lung or frozen PBMC had their whole RNA sequenced. The CDR3 spans 13 residues. CDR1 is MNHNY, CDR2 SVGAGI, per germline (reference sequence). The V and J ends lost 5 bases and 7 bases, in that order; junction bases with no gene match: 2.

This receptor was obtained from a male donor with early-stage non-small cell lung cancer. The V call is TRBV6-6, the J call TRBJ2-1, with TRBD1 matching 10 bases. Sequencing used PBMCs, obtained at surgery. CDR3 protein: CASSPGQGNEQFF. Here the CDR3 DNA reads TGTGCCAGCAGTCCGGGACAGGGGAATGAGCAGTTCTTC.